This is a list of T cell receptor beta chains from one sample in a study of CD8 T cells in Susac syndrome. TCRdb processed the immunoSEQ multiplex PCR reads anew with MiXCR; each CDR3 protein has one entry. The table records approximately 120,000 distinct CDR3 sequences, more than 85% of them present only once. The sequenced material came from CD8+ T cells from PBMCs. Receptors were obtained from a human donor with multiple sclerosis. Each CDR3 is given with its conserved first and last residue. Each record gives: CDR3 length, clone size, D gene, J gene, V gene, CDR3 DNA, CDR3 protein. A D gene is named only where the DNA matches it firmly. The size field is filled for only some rows; it gives once, few, many or a size class.

cdr3_length: 15
clone_size: .
d_call: .
j_call: TRBJ2-2
v_call: TRBV7-9
cdr3_nt: TGTGCCAGCAGCATTCTGGTAGGGAACACCGGGGAGCTGTTTTTT
cdr3_aa: CASSILVGNTGELFF

cdr3_length: 14
clone_size: .
d_call: .
j_call: TRBJ1-1
v_call: TRBV27
cdr3_nt: TGTGCCAGCAGTTTATTCTTTCAGGGGCCTGAAGCTTTCTTT
cdr3_aa: CASSLFFQGPEAFF

cdr3_length: 14
clone_size: .
d_call: TRBD2
j_call: TRBJ2-3
v_call: TRBV28
cdr3_nt: TGTGCCAGCAGTCTGGTCGGGAGGGCAGATACGCAGTATTTT
cdr3_aa: CASSLVGRADTQYF

cdr3_length: 13
clone_size: .
d_call: .
j_call: TRBJ2-7
v_call: TRBV29-1
cdr3_nt: TGCAGCGCCTTTGGCGGCAGCTCCTACGAGCAGTACTTC
cdr3_aa: CSAFGGSSYEQYF

cdr3_length: 15
clone_size: .
d_call: .
j_call: TRBJ2-7
v_call: TRBV15
cdr3_nt: TGTGCCACCAGCACCGGGAAGATGCTAGCCTACGAGCAGTACTTC
cdr3_aa: CATSTGKMLAYEQYF

cdr3_length: 14
clone_size: .
d_call: TRBD1
j_call: TRBJ2-7
v_call: TRBV6-1
cdr3_nt: TGTGCCAGCAGTGATTGGGACAGTGCCTACGAGCAGTACTTC
cdr3_aa: CASSDWDSAYEQYF

cdr3_length: 16
clone_size: .
d_call: .
j_call: TRBJ1-3
v_call: TRBV7-9
cdr3_nt: TGTGCCAGCAGACAACAGGGTCCCTTCCCTGGAAACACCATATATTTT
cdr3_aa: CASRQQGPFPGNTIYF

cdr3_length: 13
clone_size: .
d_call: .
j_call: TRBJ1-5
v_call: TRBV7-9
cdr3_nt: TGTGCCAGCAGCGAATGGGCCAATCAGCCCCAGCATTTT
cdr3_aa: CASSEWANQPQHF

cdr3_length: 13
clone_size: .
d_call: .
j_call: TRBJ1-1
v_call: TRBV9
cdr3_nt: TGTGCCAGCAGCGCGTCTTTGAACACTGAAGCTTTCTTT
cdr3_aa: CASSASLNTEAFF

cdr3_length: 15
clone_size: .
d_call: TRBD1
j_call: TRBJ2-7
v_call: TRBV6-5
cdr3_nt: TGTGCCAGCAGGGTTAGACAGGGGGCTAGCTACGAGCAGTACTTC
cdr3_aa: CASRVRQGASYEQYF

cdr3_length: 12
clone_size: .
d_call: .
j_call: TRBJ1-2
v_call: TRBV29-1
cdr3_nt: TGCAGCGTTGTGACATTAAACTATGGCTACACCTTC
cdr3_aa: CSVVTLNYGYTF

cdr3_length: 13
clone_size: once
d_call: TRBD1
j_call: TRBJ2-1
v_call: TRBV2
cdr3_nt: TGTGCCAACCGGGACAGCCTCTACAATGAGCAGTTCTTC
cdr3_aa: CANRDSLYNEQFF

cdr3_length: 16
clone_size: .
d_call: TRBD2
j_call: TRBJ2-2
v_call: TRBV27
cdr3_nt: TGTGCCAGCAGTTTAGCGGGAGGTTCAAACACCGGGGAGCTGTTTTTT
cdr3_aa: CASSLAGGSNTGELFF

cdr3_length: 15
clone_size: .
d_call: .
j_call: TRBJ2-7
v_call: TRBV28
cdr3_nt: TGTGCCAGCAGTTTAATAGTTGGGGGTGCCGGCGAGCAGTACTTC
cdr3_aa: CASSLIVGGAGEQYF

cdr3_length: 17
clone_size: .
d_call: .
j_call: TRBJ2-1
v_call: TRBV7-9
cdr3_nt: TGTGCCAGCAGCGCAAAGGGTTCGGGACGAATTTACAATGAGCAGTTCTTC
cdr3_aa: CASSAKGSGRIYNEQFF

cdr3_length: 15
clone_size: .
d_call: TRBD1
j_call: TRBJ1-4
v_call: TRBV5-1
cdr3_nt: TGCGCCAGCAGCTCCTCGGGACAGGGTGGTGAAAAACTGTTTTTT
cdr3_aa: CASSSSGQGGEKLFF

cdr3_length: 14
clone_size: .
d_call: .
j_call: TRBJ2-1
v_call: TRBV6-6
cdr3_nt: TGTGCCAGCGACCCGGAGGGAAGCTACAATGAGCAGTTCTTC
cdr3_aa: CASDPEGSYNEQFF

cdr3_length: 13
clone_size: .
d_call: TRBD1
j_call: TRBJ2-7
v_call: TRBV19
cdr3_nt: TGTGCCAGTAGTGAGGGACAGCCCTACGAGCAGTACTTC
cdr3_aa: CASSEGQPYEQYF